This T cell receptor (beta chain) was identified in a study of cytomegalovirus exposure and HLA in healthy donors. About the study: As released early, the data held around 80 million unique TCRs from HLA-typed donors. Overall study results and limits: Later genetic work tied a missense DCLRE1C variant to beta-chain V and J trimming. According to reports, the classifier identified cytomegalovirus status with high specificity and sensitivity. The only immune exposure information that was available was CMV serostatus.

About this clone itself: What it recognizes is unknown.

This CDR3 region has 15 residues. CDR1 and CDR2 from the germline V gene are SGHAT and FQNNGV. V was trimmed by 2 bases and J by 4 bases, leaving 14 bases between them. Primers for the PCR totalled 60 Vbeta and 13 Jbeta. TCRdb's copy holds only in-frame clones and misses some; the assay was immunoSEQ multiplex PCR. The sample carries roughly 100,000 clones, approximately 80% recorded once. Sequencing was done on a sample of PBMCs. The gene calls are TRBV11-2 and TRBJ1-1, with D unresolved. The receptor's source is a man younger than 40 in good health and CMV-seronegative. CDR3 sequence reads: CASSLSGPPGTEAFF. The CDR3 DNA reads TGTGCCAGCAGCTTAAGCGGTCCCCCGGGCACTGAAGCTTTCTTT.